This T cell receptor beta chain was observed in a study of identical twins. Study-level findings and limits: The study reached conclusions through statistical analysis that was cross-sectional, not following the same donors. Out-of-frame TCR alpha sharing observed in monozygotic twins exceeded model estimates.

The CDR3 has 13 amino acids. The ends lost 5 bases at V and 7 bases at J; junction bases unmatched: 4. TCRdb reprocessed the 5' RACE reads with MiXCR, giving one entry per CDR3 protein. The sample includes roughly 280,000 distinct CDR3 sequences, just under 9.5% of them seen just once. In its sample, this clonotype was seen a few times. Its cognate antigen is unknown. Among all donors, each was a healthy Caucasian. This sample was shared with a second study, whose subject was yellow fever vaccine responses in identical twins. Per that paper: Twins' T cell vaccine responses reportedly looked partly convergent, partly personalized.

This clonotype was sampled from a woman aged 18 to 35 in good health. Sequenced sample: CD8+ T cells sorted from blood. The gene calls are TRBV12-3 or TRBV12-4 and TRBJ1-5; 8 nucleotides match TRBD1. CDR3 nucleotides: TGTGCCAGCAGTGGACAGGGCACCCAGCCCCAGCATTTT. This gives the protein CASSGQGTQPQHF.